A selection of T cell receptor beta chains follows, all from one sample in a study of T cells after yellow fever vaccination. One entry per CDR3 protein, called by TCRdb with MiXCR from the 5' RACE reads. The data contain about 630,000 distinct CDR3 sequences, about 12% of them singletons. The sequencing here drew on PBMCs, taken on the day of the yellow fever booster vaccination. These TCRs come from a man aged 25-45 years who received the YFV17D yellow fever vaccine. CDR3s leave out the opening cysteine and the closing phenylalanine or tryptophan. The D gene is left open where the match is weak.

>TRBV25-1|NA|TRBJ2-5
ASRGQFQETQY
>TRBV18|NA|TRBJ1-2
ASSPDRFNYGYT
>TRBV15|TRBD2|TRBJ2-4
ATSALPTSGKVAKNIQY
>TRBV12-3/TRBV12-4|NA|TRBJ1-1
ASSPLIWEGMNTEAF
>TRBV20-1|TRBD2|TRBJ2-7
SASILAGAQGVHEQY
>TRBV6-5|NA|TRBJ2-7
ASSYSRETSYEQY
>TRBV6-2/TRBV6-3|TRBD2|TRBJ2-1
ASSYSRLAGEVNEQF
>TRBV5-6|TRBD2|TRBJ2-7
ASSIKLATASYEQY
>TRBV18|TRBD1|TRBJ2-7
ASSPGTGDYEQY
>TRBV7-2|TRBD2|TRBJ2-1
ASSSVLAGVEQF
>TRBV7-7|NA|TRBJ2-2
ATRPGHSNTGELF
>TRBV6-5|NA|TRBJ1-2
ASSRFGYGYT
>TRBV18|TRBD1|TRBJ2-7
ASSTGTAYEQY
>TRBV6-5|NA|TRBJ2-2
ASSFGLEGAGELF
>TRBV10-3|TRBD1|TRBJ2-3
AISLTGGVTDTQY
>TRBV6-2/TRBV6-3|NA|TRBJ1-5
ASSWDLVKPQH
>TRBV28|TRBD2|TRBJ2-5
ASRAASSGRVQETQY
>TRBV7-2|NA|TRBJ2-1
ASSLANHNEQF
>TRBV5-1|TRBD1|TRBJ2-6
ASSTGTARTAYSGANVLT
>TRBV9|NA|TRBJ1-6
ASSVELQVDSPLH
>TRBV18|TRBD2|TRBJ2-1
ASSPSGLAGDTEQF
>TRBV12-3/TRBV12-4|TRBD2|TRBJ2-1
ASSRVGSGIAEQF
>TRBV5-4|NA|TRBJ2-2
ASSPDTAVTGELF
>TRBV20-1|TRBD2|TRBJ2-1
SARFGLAGVYEQF
>TRBV6-5|NA|TRBJ1-5
ASSYMFGQPQH
>TRBV10-3|NA|TRBJ2-1
AISGDLDVNEQF
>TRBV7-8|NA|TRBJ2-1
ASSLPAGATYNEQF
>TRBV7-2|NA|TRBJ2-1
ASSFRDPTYNEQF
>TRBV20-1|TRBD2|TRBJ2-2
SASWASGITGELF
>TRBV7-9|NA|TRBJ2-4
ASSLVSGAKNIQY
>TRBV7-8|NA|TRBJ1-2
ASSFGAGPRDYGYT
>TRBV11-2|TRBD1|TRBJ2-5
ASSSPEMDRGGGKTQY